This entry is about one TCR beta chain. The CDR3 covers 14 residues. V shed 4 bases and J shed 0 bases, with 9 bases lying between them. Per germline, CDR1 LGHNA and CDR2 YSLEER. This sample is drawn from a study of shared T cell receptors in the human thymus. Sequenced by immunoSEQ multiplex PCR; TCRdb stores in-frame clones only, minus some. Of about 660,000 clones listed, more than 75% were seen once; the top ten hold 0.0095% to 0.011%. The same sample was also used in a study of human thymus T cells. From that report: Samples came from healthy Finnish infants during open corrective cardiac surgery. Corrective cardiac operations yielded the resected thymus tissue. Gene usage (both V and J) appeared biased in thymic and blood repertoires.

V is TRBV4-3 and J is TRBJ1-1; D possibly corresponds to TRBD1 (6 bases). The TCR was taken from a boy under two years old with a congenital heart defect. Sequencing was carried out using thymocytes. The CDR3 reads CASSRAGVNTEAFF. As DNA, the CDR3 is TGCGCCAGCAGCCGGGCAGGGGTGAACACTGAAGCTTTCTTT.